The T cell receptor beta chain described here comes from a study of T cells in Graves' hyperthyroidism and ophthalmopathy. Notes on the study in general: Onset of ophthalmopathy came a median approximately 6 months after the model predicted it. A model of 13 V-J features distinguished ophthalmopathy from stable hyperthyroidism.

Between the trimmed V and J ends, which lost 0 bases and 4 bases, there was a span of 21 bases. Germline loops: CDR1 MGHDK, CDR2 SYGVNS. The length of the CDR3 is 19 residues. This clonotype was observed a handful of times. The antigen is unknown. Isolation of PBMCs was performed on 10 ml fresh peripheral blood. Amplified regions were TCR beta CDR3 sequences from RNA transcripts. The TCR CDR3 was amplified in a first-round RT-PCR using the HTBI primer set. TCRdb redid the calling of the multiplex PCR reads with MiXCR, one entry per CDR3 protein. The table records approximately 370,000 distinct CDR3 sequences, roughly 15% of them present only once.

This clonotype originated in a woman in her 30s with Graves' hyperthyroidism that later progressed to Graves' ophthalmopathy. The specimen was blood. V gene TRBV25-1 combines with J gene TRBJ1-4; TRBD1 is a possible D gene (5 bases). CDR3 sequence (DNA): TGTGCCAGCAGTGAATACCACCCGGGGGAGAATCGTGTTAATGAAAAACTGTTTTTT. This gives the protein CASSEYHPGENRVNEKLFF.